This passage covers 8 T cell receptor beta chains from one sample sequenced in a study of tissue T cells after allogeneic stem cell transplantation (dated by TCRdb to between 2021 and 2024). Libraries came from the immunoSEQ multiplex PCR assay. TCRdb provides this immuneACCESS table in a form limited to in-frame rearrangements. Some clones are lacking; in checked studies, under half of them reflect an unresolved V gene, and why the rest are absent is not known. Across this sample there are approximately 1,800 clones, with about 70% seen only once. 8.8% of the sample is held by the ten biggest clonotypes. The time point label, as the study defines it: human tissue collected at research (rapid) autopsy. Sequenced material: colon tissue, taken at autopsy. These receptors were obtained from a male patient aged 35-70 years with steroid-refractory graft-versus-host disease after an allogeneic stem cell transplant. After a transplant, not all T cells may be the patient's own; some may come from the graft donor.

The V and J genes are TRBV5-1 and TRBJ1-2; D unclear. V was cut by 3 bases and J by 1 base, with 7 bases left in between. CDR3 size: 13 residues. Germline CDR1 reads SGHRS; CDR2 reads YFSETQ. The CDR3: CASSSDDNYGYTF. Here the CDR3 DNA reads TGCGCCAGCAGCTCGGACGATAACTATGGCTACACCTTC.

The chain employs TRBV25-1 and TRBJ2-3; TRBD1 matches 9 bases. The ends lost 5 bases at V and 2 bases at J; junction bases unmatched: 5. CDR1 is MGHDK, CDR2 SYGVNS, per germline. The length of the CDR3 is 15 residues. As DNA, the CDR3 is TGTGCCAGCAGTAAGGGACAGGGAGTCACAGATACGCAGTATTTT. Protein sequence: CASSKGQGVTDTQYF.

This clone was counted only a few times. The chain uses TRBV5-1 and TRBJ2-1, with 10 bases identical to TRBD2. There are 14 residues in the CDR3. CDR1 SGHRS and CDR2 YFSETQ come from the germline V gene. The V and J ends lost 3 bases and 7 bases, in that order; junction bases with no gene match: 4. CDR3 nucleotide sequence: TGCGCCAGCAGCTCACAAGCGGGGGGGAATGAGCAGTTCTTC. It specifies CASSSQAGGNEQFF. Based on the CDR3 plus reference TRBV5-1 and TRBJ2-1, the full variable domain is KAGVTQTPRYLIKTRGQQVTLSCSPISGHRSVSWYQQTPGQGLQFLFEYFSETQRNKGNFPGRFSGRQFSNSRSEMNVSTLELGDSALYLCASSSQAGGNEQFFGPGTRLTVL.

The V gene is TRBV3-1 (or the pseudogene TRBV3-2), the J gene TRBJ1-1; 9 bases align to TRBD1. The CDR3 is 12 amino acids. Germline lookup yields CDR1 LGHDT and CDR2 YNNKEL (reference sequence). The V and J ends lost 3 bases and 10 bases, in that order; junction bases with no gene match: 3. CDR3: CASSQTTGGAFF. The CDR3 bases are TGTGCCAGCAGCCAGACGACAGGGGGAGCTTTCTTT.

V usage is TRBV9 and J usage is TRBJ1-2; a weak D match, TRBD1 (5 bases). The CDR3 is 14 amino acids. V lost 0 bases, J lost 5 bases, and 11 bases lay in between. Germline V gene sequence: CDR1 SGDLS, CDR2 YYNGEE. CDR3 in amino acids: CASSVGGPNYGYTF. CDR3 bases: TGTGCCAGCAGCGTAGGGGGACCCAATTATGGCTACACCTTC.

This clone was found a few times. The CDR3 nucleotides are TGTGCCAGCAGATCTCGCCGGACGGCCGAAGATCAGCCCCAGCATTTT. It is translated as CASRSRRTAEDQPQHF. The chain couples TRBV6-6 to TRBJ1-5; D is unclear. V was shortened by 6 bases and J by 5 bases, with 20 bases between the two germline ends. The CDR3 totals 16 residues. Germline V CDR1 and CDR2: MNHNY, SVGAGI (reference sequence).

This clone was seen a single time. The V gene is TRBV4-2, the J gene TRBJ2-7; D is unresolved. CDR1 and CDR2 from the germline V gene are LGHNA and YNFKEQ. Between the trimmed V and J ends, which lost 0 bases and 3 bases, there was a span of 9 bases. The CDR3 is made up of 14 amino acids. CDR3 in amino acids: CASSQDLGFYEQYF. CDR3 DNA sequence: TGTGCCAGCAGCCAAGATCTAGGCTTCTACGAGCAGTACTTC.

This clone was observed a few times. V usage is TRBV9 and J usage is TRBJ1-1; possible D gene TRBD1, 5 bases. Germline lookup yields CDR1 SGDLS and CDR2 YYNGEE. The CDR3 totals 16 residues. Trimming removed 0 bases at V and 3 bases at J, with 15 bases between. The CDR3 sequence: CASSVVGAPGDTEAFF. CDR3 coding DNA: TGTGCCAGCAGCGTAGTAGGAGCTCCGGGGGACACTGAAGCTTTCTTT.